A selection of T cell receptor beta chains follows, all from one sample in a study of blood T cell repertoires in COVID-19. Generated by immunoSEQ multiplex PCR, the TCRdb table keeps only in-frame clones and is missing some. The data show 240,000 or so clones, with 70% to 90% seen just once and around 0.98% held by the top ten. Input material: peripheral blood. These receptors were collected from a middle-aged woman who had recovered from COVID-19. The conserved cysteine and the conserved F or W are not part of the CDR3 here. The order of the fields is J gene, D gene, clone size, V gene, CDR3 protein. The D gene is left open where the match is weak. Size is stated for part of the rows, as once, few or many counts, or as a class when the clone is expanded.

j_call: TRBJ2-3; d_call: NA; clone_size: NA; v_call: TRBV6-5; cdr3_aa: ASWGSAQY
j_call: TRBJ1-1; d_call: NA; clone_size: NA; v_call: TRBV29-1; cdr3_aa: SVEPAGWGTEAF
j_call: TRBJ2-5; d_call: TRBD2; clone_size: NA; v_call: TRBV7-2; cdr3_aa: ASSLITSGSSVQETQY
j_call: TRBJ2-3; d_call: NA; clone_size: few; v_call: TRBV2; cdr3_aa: ASSEVQGGVGTQY
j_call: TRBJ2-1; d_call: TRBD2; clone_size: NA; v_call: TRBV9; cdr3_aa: ASSPAAGLAAYNEQF
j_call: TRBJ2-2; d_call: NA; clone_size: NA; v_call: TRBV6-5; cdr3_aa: ASSSPTGTWTGELF
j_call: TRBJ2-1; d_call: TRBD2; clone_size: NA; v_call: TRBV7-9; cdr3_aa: ASSLRTSGPYNEQF
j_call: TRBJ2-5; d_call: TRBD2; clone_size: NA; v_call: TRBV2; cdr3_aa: ASSPGTRSVETQY
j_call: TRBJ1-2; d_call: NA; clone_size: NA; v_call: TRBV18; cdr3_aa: ASSPAQDYGYT
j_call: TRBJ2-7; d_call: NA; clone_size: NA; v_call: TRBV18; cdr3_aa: ASSPTLGSSYEQY
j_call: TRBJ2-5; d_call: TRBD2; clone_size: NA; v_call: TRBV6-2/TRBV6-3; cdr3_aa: ASSSVFGGSTPKETQY
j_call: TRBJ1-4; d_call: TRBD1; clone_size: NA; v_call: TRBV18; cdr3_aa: ASSPRDSNEKLF
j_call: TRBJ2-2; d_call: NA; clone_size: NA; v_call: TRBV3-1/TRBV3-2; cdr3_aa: ASSRPYTGELF
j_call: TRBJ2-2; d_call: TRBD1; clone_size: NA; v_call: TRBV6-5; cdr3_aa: ATSYGAGGAAGELF
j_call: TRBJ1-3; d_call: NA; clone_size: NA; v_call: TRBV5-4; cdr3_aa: ASSPAGSRRGNTIY
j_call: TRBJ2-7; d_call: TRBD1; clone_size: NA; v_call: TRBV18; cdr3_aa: ASSPQGAGSYEQY
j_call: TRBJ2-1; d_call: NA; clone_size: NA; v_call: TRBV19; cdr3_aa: ASSGGLGEQF
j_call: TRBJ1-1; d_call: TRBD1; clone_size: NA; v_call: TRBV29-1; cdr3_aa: SVEVRRGGFAEAF
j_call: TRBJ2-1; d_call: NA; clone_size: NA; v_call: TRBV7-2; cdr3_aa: ASRPPGRGNEQF
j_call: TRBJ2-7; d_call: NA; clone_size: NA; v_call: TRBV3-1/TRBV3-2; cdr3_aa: ASSQGMVGAGEQY
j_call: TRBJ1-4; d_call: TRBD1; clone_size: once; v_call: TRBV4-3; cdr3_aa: ASRRYRGTATNEKLF
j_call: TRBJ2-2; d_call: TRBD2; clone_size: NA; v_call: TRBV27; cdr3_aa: ASSWGRAGELF
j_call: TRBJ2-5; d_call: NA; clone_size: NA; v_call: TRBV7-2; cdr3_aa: ASSPRRSQETQY
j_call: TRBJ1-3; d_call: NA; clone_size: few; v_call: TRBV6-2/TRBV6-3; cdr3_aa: ASSYPPTGGSGNTIY
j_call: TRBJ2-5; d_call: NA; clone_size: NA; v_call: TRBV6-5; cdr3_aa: ASSMDRQETQY
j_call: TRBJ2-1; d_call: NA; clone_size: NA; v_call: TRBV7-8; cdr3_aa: ASSLATRNNEQF
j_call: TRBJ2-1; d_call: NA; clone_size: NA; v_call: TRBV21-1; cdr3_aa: ASSRTSGRKNEQF
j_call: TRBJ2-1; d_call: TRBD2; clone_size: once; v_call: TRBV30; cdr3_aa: AWVPGLTSGSSSYNEQF
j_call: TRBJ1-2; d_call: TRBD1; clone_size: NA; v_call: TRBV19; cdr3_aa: ASSTRRQGQGSYT
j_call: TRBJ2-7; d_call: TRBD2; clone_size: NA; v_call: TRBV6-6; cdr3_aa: ASSLPAGAEQY
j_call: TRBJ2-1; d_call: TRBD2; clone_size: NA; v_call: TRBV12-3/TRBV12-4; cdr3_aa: ASRRGTGGEQF
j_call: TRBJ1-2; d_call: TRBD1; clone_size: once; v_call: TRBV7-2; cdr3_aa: ASTTTGPYGYT
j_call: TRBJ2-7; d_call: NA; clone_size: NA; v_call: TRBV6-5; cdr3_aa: ATLRARGDEQY
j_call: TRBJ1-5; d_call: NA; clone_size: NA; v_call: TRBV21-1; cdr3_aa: ASSKAGAHRGGQPQH
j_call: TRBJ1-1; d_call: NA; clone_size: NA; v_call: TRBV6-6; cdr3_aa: ASSPRGGARANTEAF
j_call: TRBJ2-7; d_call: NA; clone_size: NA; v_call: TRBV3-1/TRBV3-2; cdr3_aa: ASSQRYEQY
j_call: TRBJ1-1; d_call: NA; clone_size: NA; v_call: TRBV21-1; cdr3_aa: ASHRDRGPREEAF